This T cell receptor (beta chain) was sequenced for a study of response to subunit inactivated influenza vaccine (dated by TCRdb to 2017 to 2018). About the full investigation: Deep quantitative T cell receptor repertoire profiling was used in the study to track responses to a trivalent subunit inactivated influenza vaccine. Points the paper makes about the study in general: The authors proposed that each seasonal influenza vaccination may bring in only a limited number of new T cells.

In this sample, this clonotype turned up a few times. The target of this receptor is not known. No base-level quality is on record; no much larger clone is a single base apart. Taken from the germline V gene (reference sequence), the CDR1 and CDR2 loops are SGHKS and YYEKEE. Reading from cysteine to phenylalanine, the CDR3 counts 16 amino acids. Only the CDR3 DNA is retained, 48 bases long and in frame from the first base. V and J lose 1 base and 0 bases, and a span of 13 bases separates them. Library method: RT-PCR. The sequencing machine was an Illumina HiSeq 2500. TCRdb cleaned the public reads at Q25 with fastp, built clones with MiXCR and kept in-frame beta chains. Under each unique CDR3 protein, matching rows form one entry showing the most common genes and DNA. Within this sample are more than 550,000 distinct CDR3 sequences, with about an eighth of them counted one time only. The ten biggest clones cover roughly 10% of the sample.

Recombination linked TRBV5-5 to TRBJ1-2; the D gene is not confidently resolved. The receptor was isolated from a man aged 45-60 years who received an inactivated influenza vaccine. Donor details come from another sample of the same person, matched by shared clones. The sample in question was PBMCs from blood, obtained on the day of vaccination. The encoded CDR3 is CASSLSIGVSNYGYTF. Here is the DNA: TGTGCCAGCAGCTTGTCAATCGGAGTATCTAACTATGGCTACACCTTC. With all but the CDR3 taken from the reference TRBV5-5 and TRBJ1-2 genes, the full variable domain is: DAGVTQSPTHLIKTRGQQVTLRCSPISGHKSVSWYQQVLGQGPQFIFQYYEKEERGRGNFPDRFSARQFPNYSSELNVNALLLGDSALYLCASSLSIGVSNYGYTFGSGTRLTVV.